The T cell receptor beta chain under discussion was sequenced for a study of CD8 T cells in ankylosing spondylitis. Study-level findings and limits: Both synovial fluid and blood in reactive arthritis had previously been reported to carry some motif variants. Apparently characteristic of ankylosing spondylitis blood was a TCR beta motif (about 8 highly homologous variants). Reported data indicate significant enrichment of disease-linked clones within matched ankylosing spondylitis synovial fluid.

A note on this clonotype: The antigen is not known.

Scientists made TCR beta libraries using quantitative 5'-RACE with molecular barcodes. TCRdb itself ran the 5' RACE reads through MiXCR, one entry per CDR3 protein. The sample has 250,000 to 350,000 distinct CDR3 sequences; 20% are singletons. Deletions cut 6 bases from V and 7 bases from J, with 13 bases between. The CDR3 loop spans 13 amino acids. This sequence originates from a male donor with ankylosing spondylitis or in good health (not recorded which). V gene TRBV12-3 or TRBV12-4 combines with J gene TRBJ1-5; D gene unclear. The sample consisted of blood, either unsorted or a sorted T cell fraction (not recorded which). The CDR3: CASSWTLEQPQHF. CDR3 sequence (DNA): TGTGCCAGCAGCTGGACGTTAGAACAGCCCCAGCATTTT.